This T cell receptor beta chain was recorded in a study of blood T cell repertoires in COVID-19. Study-wide context: From T cells, B-cell-depleted T cells, or PBMCs came the material, which was cDNA or gDNA.

Clones were sequenced by immunoSEQ multiplex PCR, and TCRdb holds only the in-frame ones, with some missing. In the table there are roughly 310,000 clones, 70% to 90% of which are singletons. V lost 1 base and J lost 7; bases outside the gene matches: 6. There are 15 residues in the CDR3. CDR1 and CDR2 (germline): KGHSH, LQKENI. The sequenced sample consisted of peripheral blood. The V call is TRBV18, the J call TRBJ2-1; 8 bases match TRBD2. The sequence was obtained from a woman in her fifties or sixties with active or convalescent COVID-19. Here the CDR3 reads CASSPQAGAGNEQFF. DNA for the CDR3: TGTGCCAGCTCACCACAAGCGGGAGCGGGGAATGAGCAGTTCTTC.